Described below is a single T cell receptor (beta chain) sequence and its context. This specimen comes from a study of blood T cell repertoires in COVID-19. Study-level information: Both acute and convalescent COVID-19 samples were obtained from the United States, Italy and Spain. PBMCs, B-cell-depleted T cells, or T cells provided the cDNA or gDNA that made up the material.

The CDR3 spans 11 residues. Germline V lookup: CDR1 DFQATT, CDR2 SNEGSKA (reference sequence). V lost 2 bases, J lost 5 bases, and 6 bases lay in between. Authors' methods: By means of reference gene primer amplification, nucleated cell counts were estimated. This table comes from immunoSEQ multiplex PCR, and its TCRdb copy is limited to in-frame clones, with some not included. The V and J calls and the clone size are those of that table, but D and trimming were determined from the DNA. The table lists under 200,000 clones, 87% of them singletons. V gene TRBV20-1 combines with J gene TRBJ1-2, with D hard to call. Input material: peripheral blood. The receptor was derived from a man between 18 and 29 years old with active or convalescent COVID-19. The CDR3 loop is CSARFRYGYTF. The CDR3 DNA sequence: TGCAGTGCTAGATTCAGATATGGCTACACCTTC.